The 8 T cell receptor beta chains below all came from one sample that was sequenced in a study of molecular identifiers for immune sequencing clone quantification. TCRdb called the PCR reads again in MiXCR, with one record for every CDR3 protein. The table lists approximately 630,000 distinct CDR3 sequences, 25% of them singletons. The sample comprised naive CD8+ T cells from blood, with Jurkat cell RNA spiked in. Specified subset: FACS-sorted CD8+CD4-CCR7+CD45RA+ naive T cells. These receptor sequences come from a human donor in good health. Some libraries in this study had Jurkat cell RNA spiked in.

The rearrangement uses TRBV30 and TRBJ1-6; 7 nucleotides align to TRBD1. The ends lost 1 base at V and 7 bases at J; junction bases unmatched: 1. The CDR3 totals 13 residues. Germline V gene data show CDR1 as GTSNPN and CDR2 as SVGIG (reference sequence). The CDR3 region has the DNA TGTGCCTGGAGTGGAGGGGGCAATTCACCCCTCCACTTT. The encoded protein is CAWSGGGNSPLHF.

The chain recombines TRBV19 with TRBJ2-3, with D hard to call. Germline lookup yields CDR1 LNHDA and CDR2 SQIVND (reference sequence). The V and J ends lost 0 bases and 4 bases respectively, with 5 bases between them. The CDR3 runs to 13 residues. The CDR3 region has the DNA TGTGCCAGTAGTATAGATCTCCCAGATACGCAGTATTTT. Translation: CASSIDLPDTQYF.

Comment on this clonotype: A much larger clonotype is one base distant, so this may be a read error. No conserved phenylalanine or tryptophan is present at the end of the CDR3, so a read error is the likely explanation. V usage is TRBV28 and J usage is TRBJ2-3; D perhaps matches TRBD1 (5 bases). From germline, CDR1 is MDHEN and CDR2 SYDVKM. V dropped 2 bases and J dropped 3 bases, with 12 bases sitting between them. The CDR3 length is 15 residues. The CDR3 spells CASSLQGFATDTQYI. The CDR3 region has the DNA TGTGCCAGCAGTTTACAGGGATTTGCGACAGATACGCAGTATATT.

J is TRBJ2-7 and V is TRBV9, with 8 nucleotides matching TRBD2. The CDR3 loop spans 17 amino acids. Germline CDR1 reads SGDLS; CDR2 reads YYNGEE. After removal of 0 bases from V and 4 bases from J, the junction contained 12 bases not matched to a gene. The CDR3 is CASSVDDGGASIYEQYF. The CDR3 nucleotides read TGTGCCAGCAGCGTAGACGACGGGGGGGCGTCTATTTACGAGCAGTACTTC.

V is TRBV20-1 and J is TRBJ2-1; 14 bases line up with TRBD2. J was trimmed by 6 bases and V by 0 bases; bases with no gene match: 7. Germline assignment: CDR1 DFQATT and CDR2 SNEGSKA (reference sequence). The CDR3 extends over 17 amino acids. The CDR3 bases are TGCAGTGCTAGAGAAGGGGGACTAGCGGGAGTAACCAATGAGCAGTTCTTC. Its translation: CSAREGGLAGVTNEQFF.

Comments on this clonotype: The germline gene is not matched at one end of the junction; a read error may be the cause. The V call is TRBV5-5, the J call TRBJ1-5, with no clear D. The CDR3 sequence is 18 residues long. CDR1 is SGHKS and CDR2 is YYEKEE in the germline V gene (reference sequence). Here the CDR3 DNA reads TGTGCCAGCAGCTTTGACGCCATAGGGAGGAACAGCAATCAGCCCCGGCATTTT. This sequence encodes CASSFDAIGRNSNQPRHF.

This clonotype showed up many times. The gene calls are TRBV4-1 and TRBJ2-3; 7 nucleotides match TRBD2. The CDR3 runs 17 residues. Germline trimming cut 1 base from V and 2 bases from J; bases unmatched to any gene: 9. Germline lookup yields CDR1 MGHRA and CDR2 YSYEKL. CDR3 residues: CASSQGASGWATDTQYF. CDR3 bases: TGCGCCAGCAGCCAAGGGGCTAGCGGATGGGCCACAGATACGCAGTATTTT.

This clonotype was found a few times. The rearrangement joins TRBV20-1 to TRBJ2-7; D gene unclear. The CDR3 consists of 12 residues. V was pared by 0 bases and J by 4 bases, with 7 bases between. Germline CDR1 and CDR2: DFQATT and SNEGSKA (reference sequence). CDR3 region: CSARDVGYEQYF. CDR3 sequence (DNA): TGCAGTGCTAGAGATGTAGGTTACGAGCAGTACTTC.